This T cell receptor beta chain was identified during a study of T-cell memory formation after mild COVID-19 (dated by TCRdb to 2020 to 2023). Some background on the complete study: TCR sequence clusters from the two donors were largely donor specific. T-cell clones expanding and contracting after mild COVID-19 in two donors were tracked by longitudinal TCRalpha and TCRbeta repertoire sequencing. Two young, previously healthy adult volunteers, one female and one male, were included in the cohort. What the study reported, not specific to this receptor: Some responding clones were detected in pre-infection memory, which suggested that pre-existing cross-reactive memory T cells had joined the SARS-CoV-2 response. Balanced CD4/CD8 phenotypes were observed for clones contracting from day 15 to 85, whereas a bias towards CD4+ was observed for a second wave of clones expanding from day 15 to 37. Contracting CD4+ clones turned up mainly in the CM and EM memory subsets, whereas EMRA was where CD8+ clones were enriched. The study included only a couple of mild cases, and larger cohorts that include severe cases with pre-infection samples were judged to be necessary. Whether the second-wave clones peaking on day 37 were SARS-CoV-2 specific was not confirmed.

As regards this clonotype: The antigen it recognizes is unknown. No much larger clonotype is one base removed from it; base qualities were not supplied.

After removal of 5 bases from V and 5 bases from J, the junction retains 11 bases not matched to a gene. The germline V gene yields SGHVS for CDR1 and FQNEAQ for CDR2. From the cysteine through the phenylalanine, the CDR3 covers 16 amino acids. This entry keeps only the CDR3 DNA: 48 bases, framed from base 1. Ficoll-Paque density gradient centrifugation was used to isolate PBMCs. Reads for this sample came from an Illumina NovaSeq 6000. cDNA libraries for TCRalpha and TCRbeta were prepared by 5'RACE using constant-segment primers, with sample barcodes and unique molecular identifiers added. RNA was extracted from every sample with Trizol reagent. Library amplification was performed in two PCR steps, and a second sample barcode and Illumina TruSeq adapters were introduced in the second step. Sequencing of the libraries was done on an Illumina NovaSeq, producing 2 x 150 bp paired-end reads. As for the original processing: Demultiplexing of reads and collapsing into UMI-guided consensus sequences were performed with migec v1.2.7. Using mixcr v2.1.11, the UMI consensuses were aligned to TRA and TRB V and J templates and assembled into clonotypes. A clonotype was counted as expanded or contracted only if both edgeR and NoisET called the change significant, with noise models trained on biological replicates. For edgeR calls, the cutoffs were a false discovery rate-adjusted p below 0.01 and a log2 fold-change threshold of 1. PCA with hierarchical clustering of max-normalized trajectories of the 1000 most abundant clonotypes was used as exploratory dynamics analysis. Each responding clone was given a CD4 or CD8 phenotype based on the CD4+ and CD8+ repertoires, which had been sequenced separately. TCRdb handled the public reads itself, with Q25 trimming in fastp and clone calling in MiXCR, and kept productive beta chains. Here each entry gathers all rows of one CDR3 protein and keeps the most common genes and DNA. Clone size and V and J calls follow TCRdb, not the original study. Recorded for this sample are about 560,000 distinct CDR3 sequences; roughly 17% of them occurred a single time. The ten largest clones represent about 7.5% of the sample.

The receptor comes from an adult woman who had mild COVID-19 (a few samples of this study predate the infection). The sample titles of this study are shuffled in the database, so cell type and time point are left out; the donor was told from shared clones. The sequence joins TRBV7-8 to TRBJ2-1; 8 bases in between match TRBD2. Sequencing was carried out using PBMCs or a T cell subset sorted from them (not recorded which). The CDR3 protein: CASSLLGSGGDNEQFF. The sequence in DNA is TGTGCCAGCAGCCTTCTCGGGAGCGGGGGTGACAATGAGCAGTTCTTC.